This paragraph reports one T cell receptor (beta chain). The antigen is not known. The CDR3 is 16 amino acids. V was pared by 2 bases and J by 2 bases, with 6 bases of the junction left unmatched. Germline loops: CDR1 LGHNA, CDR2 YSLEER. The data are from a study of blood T cells in healthy people across ages. Whole-study results and caveats: The fall in TCR beta diversity per million T cells was roughly linear with age.

Next came a second PCR, run for about 6 to 11 cycles, which used a sample-barcoded 5' primer along with a J-beta primer mix. TCRdb independently ran MiXCR on the 5' RACE reads; one entry per CDR3 protein. In the table there are hundreds of thousands of distinct CDR3 sequences, approximately 49% of which are singletons. This TCR came from a woman aged 60-75 years in good health. This sequence joins TRBV4-3 and TRBJ2-3; 8 bases map to TRBD2. Sequences were obtained from blood. The CDR3 region has the DNA TGCGCCAGCAGCCAAAAGGCACTAGCGGCCACAGATACGCAGTATTTT. This gives the protein CASSQKALAATDTQYF.